Below are 27 T cell receptor beta chains sequenced from a single sample in a study of T cells in Graves' hyperthyroidism and ophthalmopathy. Researchers amplified the TCR beta CDR3 regions from RNA transcripts. HTBI primers drove first-round RT-PCR of the TCR CDR3. MiXCR, applied by TCRdb to the multiplex PCR reads, yields one record per CDR3 protein. Of 500,000 to 750,000 distinct CDR3 sequences in the sample, about 45% are singletons; the top ten hold roughly 8.2%. The sequencing sample was made of peripheral blood or thyroid tissue (not recorded which). Receptor source: a woman younger than 35 with Graves' hyperthyroidism.

In its sample, this clonotype was seen many times. The chain employs TRBV11-2 and TRBJ2-7; 8 nucleotides agree with TRBD2. J lost 0 bases, V lost 1 base, and 5 bases had no gene match. The CDR3 is 16 residues long. Per the germline V gene, CDR1 is SGHAT and CDR2 is FQNNGV. CDR3 sequence reads: CASSLGSAGGSYEQYF. CDR3 DNA: TGTGCCAGCAGCTTAGGATCTGCGGGGGGCTCCTACGAGCAGTACTTC.

This clonotype showed up many times. The V and J genes are TRBV7-2 and TRBJ1-5; 8 nucleotides line up with TRBD1. The CDR3 totals 16 residues. V trimming: 5 bases; J trimming: 3 bases; junction bases outside the gene matches: 9. Germline CDR1 SGHTA, CDR2 FQGNSA. CDR3 amino acids: CASSPRTGLINQPQHF. CDR3 bases: TGTGCCAGCAGCCCAAGGACAGGGCTTATCAATCAGCCCCAGCATTTT.

This clonotype was found many times. The chain couples TRBV9 to TRBJ1-6, with TRBD1 as a possible D gene (6 bases). The ends were cut back, 4 bases at V and 10 bases at J, with 18 bases in the middle. Germline V gene data show CDR1 as SGDLS and CDR2 as YYNGEE. The CDR3 extends over 15 amino acids. As DNA, the CDR3 is TGTGCCAGCAGCATAACCGGGACATCCCAATCACCCCTCCACTTT. It yields the protein CASSITGTSQSPLHF. Complete variable domain (other parts from reference TRBV9 and TRBJ1-6): DSGVTQTPKHLITATGQRVTLRCSPRSGDLSVYWYQQSLDQGLQFLIQYYNGEERAKGNILERFSAQQFPDLHSELNLSSLELGDSALYFCASSITGTSQSPLHFGNGTRLTVT.

V and J are TRBV9 and TRBJ2-7, with 7 positions matching TRBD2. The V segment lost 4 bases and the J segment 0 bases; nucleotides outside the gene matches: 25. Germline values: CDR1 SGDLS, CDR2 YYNGEE. The CDR3 is 21 residues long. The CDR3: CASSPPSSSGHGTDSSYEQYF. CDR3 DNA sequence: TGTGCCAGCAGCCCCCCGTCGTCTAGCGGTCACGGGACTGACAGCTCCTACGAGCAGTACTTC.

This clonotype has a count of ten or more. The chain uses TRBV15 and TRBJ2-5, with a weak D call TRBD1 (5 bases). Trimming took 7 bases from V and 5 from J, leaving 20 bases between them. CDR1 and CDR2 from the germline V gene are LNHNV and YYDKDF (reference sequence). The CDR3 extends over 15 amino acids. The CDR3, as DNA: TGTGCCACCACTAGTGAGCAGGGCCTCATTGAGACCCAGTACTTC. Translated: CATTSEQGLIETQYF.

This clonotype was recorded many times. This chain links TRBV7-8 with TRBJ1-4; D gene unclear. The CDR3 spans 15 residues. Germline lookup yields CDR1 SGHVS and CDR2 FQNEAQ. V lost 3 bases and J 0 bases, leaving 8 bases between the germline ends. The CDR3: CASSLREATNEKLFF. The CDR3 nucleotides read TGTGCCAGCAGCTTGAGGGAAGCAACTAATGAAAAACTGTTTTTT.

This clonotype was counted ten times or more. The chain combines TRBV7-2 with TRBJ1-6; 7 nucleotides agree with TRBD1. Losses at the gene ends were 5 bases for V and 7 bases for J; bases not matched to a gene: 8. The CDR3 has 15 amino acids. Germline V gene data show CDR1 as SGHTA and CDR2 as FQGNSA. In DNA form, the CDR3 reads TGTGCCAGCAGCGCACCGGGACAGTCGAATTCACCCCTCCACTTT. Its protein product is CASSAPGQSNSPLHF.

This clonotype was observed at least ten times. The chain recombines TRBV29-1 with TRBJ1-1, with no clear D. The V gene's germline CDR1 is SQVTM and CDR2 ANQGSEA. This CDR3 contains 12 residues. V was shortened by 3 bases and J by 0 bases, with 5 bases between the two germline ends. CDR3 coding DNA: TGCAGCGTTGACTCGCTGAACACTGAAGCTTTCTTT. Amino acid sequence: CSVDSLNTEAFF.

V and J are TRBV2 and TRBJ2-1; 11 bases fit TRBD2. The CDR3 spans 14 residues. Trimming removed 9 bases from V and 6 bases from J; junction bases left unmatched: 7. Germline V gene lookup returns CDR1 SNHLY and CDR2 FYNNEI. The CDR3 sequence: CASLAGGSTNEQFF. CDR3 nucleotides: TGTGCCAGTTTAGCGGGAGGGTCTACCAATGAGCAGTTCTTC.

This clonotype was recorded many times. The chain combines TRBV2 with TRBJ1-1; possible D gene TRBD1, 6 bases. The CDR3 spans 14 residues. In germline, CDR1 is SNHLY, CDR2 FYNNEI. Deletions cut 5 bases from V and 5 bases from J, with 15 bases between. This chain's CDR3 is CASSFRGGRTEAFF. In DNA form, the CDR3 reads TGTGCCAGCAGTTTTAGGGGGGGTCGTACTGAAGCTTTCTTT.

This clonotype was recorded a few times. The chain couples TRBV15 to TRBJ2-5; D is ambiguous. The last part of the DNA fits TRBJ2-7 better; the J call may be wrong. Germline CDR1 reads LNHNV; CDR2 reads YYDKDF (reference sequence). The CDR3 totals 13 residues. The DNA of the CDR3 is TGTGCCACCAGCAGAGGGATGACCTACGAGCAGTACTTC. Translated, it gives CATSRGMTYEQYF.

This chain links TRBV29-1 with TRBJ1-5, with D possibly matching TRBD1 (6 bases). V was clipped by 2 bases and J by 10 bases, with 12 bases between them. The CDR3 totals 12 residues. The germline CDR1 and CDR2 sequences are SQVTM and ANQGSEA. The CDR3 DNA is TGCAGCGTTGAATTCGGGGGGCAACCCCAGCATTTT. It codes for CSVEFGGQPQHF.

This clonotype showed up just a few times. This sequence joins TRBV12-3 or TRBV12-4 and TRBJ2-5; a weak D match, TRBD2 (5 bases). This CDR3 is 20 amino acids long. V lost 4 bases and J 2 bases, leaving 29 bases between the germline ends. DNA for the CDR3: TGTGCCAGCAGTTCAGTACCGCTCTCTTTCAGCCGGCCGGGACAAGAGACCCAGTACTTC. Translating it yields CASSSVPLSFSRPGQETQYF.

This clonotype was counted many times. The chain links TRBV10-2 to TRBJ1-1, with TRBD1 identical over 7 bases. CDR1 is WSHSY and CDR2 is SAAADI in the germline V gene. This CDR3 comprises 18 residues. V shed 2 bases, J shed 0 bases, and the junction held 12 bases outside the gene matches. CDR3 coding DNA: TGCGCCAGCAGTGAGCCTACGGCCTCGACAGGGTTGAACACTGAAGCTTTCTTT. It specifies CASSEPTASTGLNTEAFF.

This clonotype has ten or more counts. This sequence joins TRBV12-3 or TRBV12-4 and TRBJ1-2; perhaps TRBD1 as D (5 bases). This CDR3 has 15 amino acids. V was cut by 2 bases and J by 2 bases, with 12 bases left in between. The CDR3 reads CASSLRRGANYGYTF. CDR3 DNA sequence: TGTGCCAGCAGTTTACGCAGAGGGGCGAACTATGGCTACACCTTC.

This clonotype was found many times. The chain is built from TRBV9 and TRBJ2-5, with 7 bases matching TRBD1. V shed 4 bases and J 4 bases; nucleotides not matched to a gene: 7. This CDR3 is built from 14 residues. In germline, CDR1 is SGDLS, CDR2 YYNGEE. CDR3 residues: CASSLGQSGETQYF. In nucleotides, the CDR3 is TGTGCCAGCAGCTTGGGACAGTCCGGAGAGACCCAGTACTTC.

The V call is TRBV7-9, the J call TRBJ1-6; 10 positions agree with TRBD1. The CDR3 has 15 residues. The V segment lost 7 bases and the J segment 10 bases; nucleotides outside the gene matches: 10. Germline assignment: CDR1 SEHNR and CDR2 FQNEAQ (reference sequence). The CDR3 DNA reads as TGTGCCAGCACCTGGGACAGGGGAGCGGAATCACCCCTCCACTTT. Its translation is CASTWDRGAESPLHF.

CDR3 in amino acids: CSAQDSFRELFF. Written as DNA, the CDR3 is TGCAGTGCTCAGGACTCTTTTAGGGAGCTGTTTTTT. The V gene is TRBV20-1, the J gene TRBJ2-2, with D tentatively TRBD2 (5 bases). In germline, CDR1 is DFQATT, CDR2 SNEGSKA (reference sequence). This CDR3 is 12 amino acids long. The germline V and J ends were trimmed by 5 bases and 9 bases, with 13 bases remaining between them.

This rearrangement joins TRBV20-1 to TRBJ2-7; unclear D gene. Per germline, CDR1 DFQATT and CDR2 SNEGSKA (reference sequence). The CDR3 is made up of 13 amino acids. The DNA of the CDR3 is TGCAGCCTAGGACCGACGGACTCCTACGAGCAGTACTTC. It encodes CSLGPTDSYEQYF.

This clonotype was recorded at least ten times. The V call is TRBV27, the J call TRBJ1-1; D gene unclear. CDR3 size: 11 residues. The germline V and J ends were trimmed by 6 bases and 8 bases, with 10 bases remaining between them. Per the germline V gene, CDR1 is MNHEY and CDR2 is SMNVEV (reference sequence). CDR3 coding DNA: TGTGCCAGCAGCGGAACGGGGGAAGCTTTCTTT. This gives the protein CASSGTGEAFF.

V gene TRBV5-1 combines with J gene TRBJ2-3; D call uncertain. Germline CDR1 reads SGHRS; CDR2 reads YFSETQ. The V end was cut by 4 bases, the J end by 2 bases, with 11 bases between. The CDR3 contains 14 residues. The CDR3 sequence: CASSTDPNTDTQYF. Written as DNA, the CDR3 is TGCGCCAGCAGCACGGACCCCAACACAGATACGCAGTATTTT.

This clonotype has a count of ten or more. The chain links TRBV14 to TRBJ1-4; D is possibly TRBD1 (6 bases). The CDR3 has 16 residues. With 4 bases removed from V and 7 bases from J, the gap between germline ends came to 19 bases. In germline, CDR1 is SGHDN, CDR2 FVKESK. CDR3 loop: CASSRYTGRGGEKLFF. The CDR3 DNA reads as TGTGCCAGCAGCCGGTACACGGGCAGGGGAGGTGAAAAACTGTTTTTT. The full variable domain, rest sourced from reference TRBV14 and TRBJ1-4, is EAGVTQFPSHSVIEKGQTVTLRCDPISGHDNLYWYRRVMGKEIKFLLHFVKESKQDESGMPNNRFLAERTGGTYSTLKVQPAELEDSGVYFCASSRYTGRGGEKLFFGSGTQLSVL.

This clonotype was seen many times. This chain connects TRBV4-1 to TRBJ1-2, with TRBD1 matching 7 bases. The CDR3 has 15 residues. Trimming removed 0 bases from V and 4 bases from J; junction bases left unmatched: 5. Germline CDR1 reads MGHRA; CDR2 reads YSYEKL. CDR3 bases: TGCGCCAGCAGCCAAGAGGGAGGGGGCCTCTATGGCTACACCTTC. Its protein is CASSQEGGGLYGYTF.

V usage is TRBV5-1 and J usage is TRBJ2-7; TRBD1 aligns across 7 bases. V gave up 3 bases and J gave up 1 base; unmatched junction bases: 7. This CDR3 is 15 amino acids long. The germline V gene encodes CDR1 SGHRS and CDR2 YFSETQ. CDR3 residues: CASSSGDSRSYEQYF. CDR3 in DNA: TGCGCCAGCAGCTCAGGGGACAGCAGATCCTACGAGCAGTACTTC.

Remarks on this clonotype: A much more abundant neighbour one base away suggests this may be a read error. CDR3 sequence reads: CSVHRGGRRQETQYF. The DNA for the CDR3 is TGCAGTGTCCACCGAGGCGGACGGCGGCAAGAGACCCAGTACTTC. The chain is built from TRBV20-1 and TRBJ2-5; D unresolved. Germline V CDR1 and CDR2: DFQATT, SNEGSKA (reference sequence). Trimming stripped 7 bases from V and 2 bases from J, with 20 bases between. The CDR3 covers 15 residues.

The chain uses TRBV9 and TRBJ2-2, with D unclear. This CDR3 is 15 amino acids long. In germline, CDR1 is SGDLS, CDR2 YYNGEE. Trimming shortened V by 4 bases and J by 0 bases, and 10 bases separated the two germline ends. Here the CDR3 DNA reads TGTGCCAGCAGCCCCCCCGGACCGAACACCGGGGAGCTGTTTTTT. Translation: CASSPPGPNTGELFF.

Ten or more counts support this clonotype. J is TRBJ2-7 and V is TRBV15, with 10 bases that match TRBD2. V lost 8 bases, J lost 5 bases, and 15 bases stayed unmatched. This CDR3 is built from 16 residues. CDR1 is LNHNV, CDR2 YYDKDF, per germline (reference sequence). CDR3 bases: TGTGCCACCGCGATTAGCCCTCCTAGCGGGAGAGACGAGCAGTACTTC. Its translation: CATAISPPSGRDEQYF.